The clone carrying this T cell receptor (beta chain) was counted once. Antigen unknown. V shed 6 bases, J shed 6 bases, and the junction held 7 bases outside the gene matches. CDR1 is SGHVS and CDR2 is FQNEAQ in the germline V gene. This CDR3 spans 14 amino acids. This sample is part of a study of T cell responses to AZD1222 COVID-19 vaccine. Whole-study findings and limits: Possibly, clonal diversity was underestimated; donors were largely white British and included more females. Along spike, vaccine-associated CD4 TCRs were found throughout, with dominance at 160-218 and 743-854. Rises in breadth and depth of Spike-specific TCRs came after two AZD1222 doses. Reportedly, nearly half the spike-specific TCRs target unmutated variant regions.

The method was immunoSEQ multiplex PCR; TCRdb's version includes in-frame clones alone and lacks a portion of them. This table has about 150,000 clones, about 91% appearing once. The rearrangement uses TRBV7-8 and TRBJ1-5; 8 bases are a match to TRBD1. Sequencing was performed on peripheral blood, taken on day 0 of AZD1222 vaccination. The sequence came from an adult in good health. The CDR3: CASRQQGEGQPQHF. In DNA, the CDR3 is TGTGCCAGCAGACAACAGGGGGAAGGTCAGCCCCAGCATTTT.